This entry features one T cell receptor (beta chain) sequence. This clonotype has just a few counts. Its cognate antigen has yet to be identified. Within one base of it there is no much larger clone, and no base qualities were kept. The data originate from a study of T cells in Graves' hyperthyroidism and ophthalmopathy (dated by TCRdb to the late 2010s). The study in broad terms: Peripheral blood samples were taken at the time of initial diagnosis, prior to any treatment. A discovery cohort of 95 to 100 patients, roughly 43 with Graves' ophthalmopathy and under 60 with stable Graves' hyperthyroidism, was used to find distinguishing TCR V-J signatures. Whether ophthalmopathy could be predicted prospectively was tested in an independent validation cohort made up of approximately 19 hyperthyroidism patients plus 17 patients who later progressed to ophthalmopathy. The 95 to 100 discovery patients were divided at random into training and test sets in a 7:3 ratio. The study also compared thyroid tissue and blood T-cell repertoires from about six Graves' hyperthyroidism patients. After blood sampling, hyperthyroidism patients were treated with methimazole at a starting dose of 30 mg daily, and ophthalmopathy patients were treated with high-dose intravenous methylprednisolone. TCR Vbeta CDR3 sequencing of approximately 140 peripheral blood samples (under 45 ophthalmopathy, some 75 hyperthyroidism and approximately 17 progressor patients) is reported in the paper.

Stable Graves' hyperthyroidism was defined as no progression to ophthalmopathy during 18 months of follow-up. The hyperthyroidism patients were between 18 and 65 years old and newly diagnosed, with a disease duration of less than 2 months. The study excluded patients with uncontrolled infections, other autoimmune diseases, pregnancy or lactation. Clinical symptoms, serum thyroxine and TRAb, thyroid ultrasound, and orbital computed tomography formed the basis for the diagnoses. Ficoll-Paque density gradient centrifugation was used to isolate PBMCs from approximately 11 ml of fresh peripheral blood. Total RNA was extracted using Trizol reagent, and RNA quality was assessed on an Agilent 2100 Bioanalyzer. The TCR beta CDR3 regions were amplified from RNA transcripts. The TCR CDR3 was subjected to a first round of RT-PCR using the HTBI primer set and the Qiagen OneStep RT-PCR kit. Libraries were constructed in a second round of multiplex PCR, after which size selection and purification were performed. The libraries were sequenced on an Illumina HiSeq2000 using paired-end 100 bp reads. On the study's bioinformatics: Raw data were processed with SOAPnuke, discarding reads with adapters, uncalled bases, mean Phred below 15, or no exact constant-primer or identifier match. COPE v1.2.5 was used to merge high-quality paired reads, and clonotypes were defined as unique nucleotide sequences. MiTCR v1.1 was used to align clonotypes to the IMGT TRBV, TRBD and TRBJ reference segments. Analysis was restricted to V-J combinations with a frequency above 0.0001, which covered over 98% of repertoires. The TCS score was defined as F50 (clonal expansion) divided by E x V (chaos), with BLOSUM62-based TCRdist calculated between CDR3 peptides within each V-J. Welch's t-statistics and random forest reduced around 510 V-J features to 13, which were used in a naive Bayes classifier (R e1071). TCRdb reprocessed the public reads (quality trimming at Q25 with fastp, clone calling with MiXCR) and kept in-frame beta chains. Rows are combined by CDR3 protein, so each entry shows the most common genes and DNA. In this record, the V and J calls reflect TCRdb's handling and not the investigators' own analysis. In this sample the table shows nearly 110,000 distinct CDR3 sequences, approximately 15% of which occur a single time. Jointly, the top ten make up around two fifths of the sample.

CDR1 and CDR2 are read off the germline V gene as MGHDK and SYGVNS. The CDR3 holds 16 amino acids from the cysteine to the phenylalanine. Only CDR3 DNA is held: 48 bases, read in frame from base 1. V lost 6 bases and J lost 3 bases; the stretch between them is 17 bases long. Beyond this particular receptor, the publication reports: Blood samples also contained most of the expanded thyroid clonotypes (frequency above 0.001), which suggests that blood repertoires may reflect thyroid immune responses. A model built on a 13 V-J signature distinguished ophthalmopathy from stable hyperthyroidism, reaching roughly 88% sensitivity and 81.08% specificity in cross-validation and 80%/75% in testing. No statistical method was used to fix the sample size in advance, and group allocation was not hidden from the investigators. During validation, the model predicted progression to ophthalmopathy a median of about 5.9 months ahead of onset, with approximately 71% sensitivity and almost 75% specificity.

Sequenced: blood. The sequence derives from a woman between 50 and 59 years old with Graves' hyperthyroidism. The sequence is built from TRBV25-1 and TRBJ2-2; the D segment could be TRBD2, given 6 matching bases. Here is the DNA: TGTGCCAGCAGCCCCTGGGGTAGCGGAGACACCGGGGAGCTGTTTTTT. It translates as CASSPWGSGDTGELFF.